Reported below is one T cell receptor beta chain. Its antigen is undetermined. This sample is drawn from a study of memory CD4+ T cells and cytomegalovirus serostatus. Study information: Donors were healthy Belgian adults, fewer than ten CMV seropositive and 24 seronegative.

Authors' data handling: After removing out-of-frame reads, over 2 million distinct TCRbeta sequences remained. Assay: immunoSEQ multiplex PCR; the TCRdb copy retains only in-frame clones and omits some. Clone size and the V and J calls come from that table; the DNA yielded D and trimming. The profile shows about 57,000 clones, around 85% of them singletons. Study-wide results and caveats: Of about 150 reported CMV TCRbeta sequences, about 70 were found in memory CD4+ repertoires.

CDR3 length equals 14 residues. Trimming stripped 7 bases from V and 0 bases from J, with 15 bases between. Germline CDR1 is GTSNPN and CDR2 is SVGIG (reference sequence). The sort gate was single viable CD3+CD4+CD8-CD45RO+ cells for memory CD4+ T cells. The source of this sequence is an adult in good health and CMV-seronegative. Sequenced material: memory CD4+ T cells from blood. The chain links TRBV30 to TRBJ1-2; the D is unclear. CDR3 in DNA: TGTGCCTTCCTCATTTGGGGTTCTAACTATGGCTACACCTTC. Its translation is CAFLIWGSNYGYTF.